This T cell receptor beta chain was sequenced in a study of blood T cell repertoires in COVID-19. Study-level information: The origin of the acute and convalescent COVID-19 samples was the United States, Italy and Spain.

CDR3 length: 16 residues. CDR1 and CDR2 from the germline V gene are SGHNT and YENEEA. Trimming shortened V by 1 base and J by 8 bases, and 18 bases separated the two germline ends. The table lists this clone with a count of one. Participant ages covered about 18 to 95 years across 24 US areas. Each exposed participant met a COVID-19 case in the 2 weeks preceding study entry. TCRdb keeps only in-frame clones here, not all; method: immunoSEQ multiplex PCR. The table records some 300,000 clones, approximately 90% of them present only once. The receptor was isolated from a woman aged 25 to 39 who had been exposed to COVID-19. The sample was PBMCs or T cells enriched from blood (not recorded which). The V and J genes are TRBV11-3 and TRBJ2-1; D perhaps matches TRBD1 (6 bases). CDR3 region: CASSLGRRGLSDEQFF. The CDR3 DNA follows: TGTGCCAGCAGCTTAGGTCGCAGGGGATTAAGTGATGAGCAGTTCTTC.